Included here is one TCR beta chain sequence, with context. This sample is drawn from a study of blood T cell repertoires in COVID-19. Whole-study context: PBMCs, B-cell-depleted T cells, or T cells provided the cDNA or gDNA that made up the material.

Seattle patient enrollment occurred during active infection, with longitudinal follow-up thereafter. In the original workflow: Researchers report that nucleated cell counts were estimated from reference gene primer amplification. Assay: immunoSEQ multiplex PCR; the TCRdb copy retains only in-frame clones and omits some. That table gives V, J and clone size, and the DNA gave D and trimming. The data show under 200,000 clones, more than 65% seen once. This TCR was sampled from a woman aged 55-70 years with COVID-19, enrolled during active disease. Sequences were obtained from peripheral blood.

The CDR3 coding sequence is TGTGCCAGCAGTAGGAAACAGATCTCCTACGAGCAGTACTTC. This sequence encodes CASSRKQISYEQYF. The V gene is TRBV27, the J gene TRBJ2-7; D is unresolved. Germline V gene lookup returns CDR1 MNHEY and CDR2 SMNVEV (reference sequence). The V end was cut by 5 bases, the J end by 0 bases, with 11 bases between. The CDR3 covers 14 residues.